The present T cell receptor (beta chain) was sequenced within a study of human T cells and chemical hapten exposure. Study-level findings and limits: No alteration of TCRs above 1 in 1000 frequency was seen with DPC sensitization.

TCRdb re-derived calls from the RACE reads in MiXCR, one entry per CDR3 protein. The table lists around 120,000 distinct CDR3 sequences, approximately 12% of them singletons, with 2.8% in the top ten. This clonotype came up many times. Antigen unknown. Germline CDR1 MNHNY, CDR2 SVGAGI (reference sequence). Trimming took 8 bases from V and 4 from J, leaving 11 bases between them. The length of the CDR3 is 12 residues. Time point described: pre-sensitization, week 0. Treatment given: therapeutic diphenylcyclopropenone sensitization with weekly scalp DPC. The J gene is TRBJ1-2, the V gene TRBV6-6; D gene unclear. Source: whole blood, taken in connection with sensitization to the hapten diphenylcyclopropenone (DPC). The TCR comes from a young woman with alopecia areata. Some clones in this sample may be carry-over from other donors' samples. The CDR3 spells CASHRQTYGYTF. Written as DNA, the CDR3 is TGTGCCAGCCACCGGCAGACCTATGGCTACACCTTC.